This T cell receptor (beta chain) comes out of a study of Ad26.COV2.S vaccination and SARS-CoV-2 variants. Study-wide context: Ad26.COV2.S shots went into the muscle once or twice, 56 days apart.

The treatment denotes: over 15 received Ad26.COV2.S at low or high dose, single or two shots; several received placebo; per-sample allocation not given. Samples came from day 63 after the first vaccine or placebo injection. What was given as vaccine was an Ad26 vector encoding Wuhan-strain SARS-CoV-2 spike. Study results and limitations: Analytic work on TCR breadth and depth might have understated the full extent of total T cell responses. Substantial breadth was reportedly displayed by spike-specific CD8+ and CD4+ T cell responses after vaccination.

The CDR3 contains 18 residues. V shed 6 bases, J shed 5 bases, and the junction held 13 bases outside the gene matches. Germline CDR1 and CDR2: SGHAT and FQNNGV. Details on this clone: Its specificity is not known.

Sequencing was performed with immunoSEQ multiplex PCR; in TCRdb, only in-frame clones are kept and a portion is missing. Of some 290,000 clones in the sample, just over 85% were seen once. Sequenced material: peripheral blood, taken in a trial of Ad26.COV2.S vaccine versus placebo. V usage is TRBV11-2 and J usage is TRBJ2-3; 14 bases align to TRBD2. This clonotype was sampled from a person between 18 and 60 years old who received the Ad26.COV2.S COVID-19 vaccine or a placebo. CDR3 in amino acids: CASSLGTSGGREGDTQYF. For the CDR3, the DNA is TGTGCCAGCAGTCTTGGGACTAGCGGGGGCCGAGAGGGAGATACGCAGTATTTT.